This T cell receptor beta chain was sequenced during a study of memory CD4+ T cells and cytomegalovirus serostatus. Overall study results and limits: CD4+ memory repertoires contained 67 of 164 reported CMV TCRbeta sequences.

Trimming stripped 11 bases from V and 2 bases from J, with 9 bases between. CDR1 and CDR2 (germline): SGHAT, FQNNGV. There are 11 residues in the CDR3. Single viable CD3+CD4+CD8-CD45RO+ cells were sorted as the memory CD4+ T cells. Of note for this clone: Its target is not known.

Authors' analysis steps: Out-of-frame sequences were removed, leaving 2 million to 2.5 million distinct TCRbeta sequences. Sequencing was performed with immunoSEQ multiplex PCR; in TCRdb, only in-frame clones are kept and a portion is missing. That table furnishes V, J and clone size, whereas the DNA furnished D and trimming. The sample shows about 50,000 clones, around 74% of them seen only once. The sample taken for sequencing was memory CD4+ T cells from blood. The rearrangement joins TRBV11-2 to TRBJ1-2, with a tentative D call TRBD1 (6 bases). This TCR came from an adult in good health and CMV-seronegative. This CDR3 reads CASGQNYGYTF. For the CDR3, the DNA is TGTGCCTCCGGACAGAACTATGGCTACACCTTC. The whole variable domain, filled in from reference TRBV11-2 and TRBJ1-2, reads EAGVAQSPRYKIIEKRQSVAFWCNPISGHATLYWYQQILGQGPKLLIQFQNNGVVDDSQLPKDRFSAERLKGVDSTLKIQPAKLEDSAVYLCASGQNYGYTFGSGTRLTVV.